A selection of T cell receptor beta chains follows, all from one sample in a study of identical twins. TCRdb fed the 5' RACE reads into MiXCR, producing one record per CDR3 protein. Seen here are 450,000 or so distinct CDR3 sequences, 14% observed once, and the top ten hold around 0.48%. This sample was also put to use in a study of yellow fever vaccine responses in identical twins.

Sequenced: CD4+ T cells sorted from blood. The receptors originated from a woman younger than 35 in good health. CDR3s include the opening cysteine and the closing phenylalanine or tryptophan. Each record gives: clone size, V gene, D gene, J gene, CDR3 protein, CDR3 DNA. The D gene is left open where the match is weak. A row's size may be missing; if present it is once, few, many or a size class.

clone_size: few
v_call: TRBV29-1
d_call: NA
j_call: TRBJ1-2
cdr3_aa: CSVDWDGYTF
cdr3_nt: TGCAGCGTTGATTGGGATGGCTACACCTTC

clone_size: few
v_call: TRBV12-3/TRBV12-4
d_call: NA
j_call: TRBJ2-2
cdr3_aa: CASTPSGVTGELFF
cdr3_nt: TGTGCCAGCACCCCTTCTGGGGTCACCGGGGAGCTGTTTTTT

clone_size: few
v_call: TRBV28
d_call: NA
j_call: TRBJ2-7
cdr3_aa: CASSFIPYEQYF
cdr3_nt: TGTGCCAGCAGTTTTATCCCCTACGAGCAGTACTTC

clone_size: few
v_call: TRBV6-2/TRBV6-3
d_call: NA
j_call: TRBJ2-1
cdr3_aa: CASSRGRGYNEQFF
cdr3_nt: TGTGCCAGCAGCAGGGGCAGGGGCTACAATGAGCAGTTCTTC

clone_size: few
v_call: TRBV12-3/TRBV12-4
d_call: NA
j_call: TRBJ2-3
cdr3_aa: CASTKARGTDTQYF
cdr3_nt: TGTGCCAGCACCAAGGCAAGGGGCACAGATACGCAGTATTTT

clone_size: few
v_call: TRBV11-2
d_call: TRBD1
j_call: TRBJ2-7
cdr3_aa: CASSLVPEKGAKGEQYF
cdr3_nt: TGTGCCAGCAGCTTAGTCCCCGAGAAGGGGGCGAAAGGCGAGCAGTACTTC

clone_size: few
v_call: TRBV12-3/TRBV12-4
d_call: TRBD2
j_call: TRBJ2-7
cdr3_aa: CASSPRTSGMAYEQYF
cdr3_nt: TGTGCCAGCAGTCCAAGGACTAGCGGGATGGCCTACGAGCAGTACTTC

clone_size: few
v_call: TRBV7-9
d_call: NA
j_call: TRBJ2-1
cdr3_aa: CASSFGRYNEQFF
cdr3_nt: TGTGCCAGCAGCTTTGGGAGATACAATGAGCAGTTCTTC

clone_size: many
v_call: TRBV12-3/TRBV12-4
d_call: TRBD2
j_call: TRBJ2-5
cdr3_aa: CASSFASGGVETQYF
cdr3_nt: TGTGCCAGCAGTTTTGCTAGCGGGGGGGTAGAGACCCAGTACTTC

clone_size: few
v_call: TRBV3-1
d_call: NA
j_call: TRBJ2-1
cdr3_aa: CASSQSGGFSYNEQFF
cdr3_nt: TGTGCCAGCAGCCAATCTGGGGGATTCTCCTACAATGAGCAGTTCTTC

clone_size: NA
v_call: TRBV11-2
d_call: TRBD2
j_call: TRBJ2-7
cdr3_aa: CANPRVSVPGASGPSYEQYF
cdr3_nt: TGTGCCAATCCACGAGTATCCGTACCGGGGGCTAGCGGGCCTTCCTACGAGCAGTACTTC

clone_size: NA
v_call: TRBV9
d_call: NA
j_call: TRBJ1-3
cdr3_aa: CASSVASSGNTIYF
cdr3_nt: TGTGCCAGCAGCGTAGCAAGCTCTGGAAACACCATATATTTT

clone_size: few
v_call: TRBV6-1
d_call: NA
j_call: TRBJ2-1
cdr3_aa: CASSDLRAGYNEQFF
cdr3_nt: TGTGCCAGCAGTGACCTTAGAGCGGGCTACAATGAGCAGTTCTTC

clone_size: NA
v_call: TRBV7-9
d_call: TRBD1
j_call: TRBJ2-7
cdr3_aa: CASSFAGADRAEQYF
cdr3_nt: TGTGCCAGCAGTTTCGCCGGCGCGGACAGGGCGGAGCAGTACTTC

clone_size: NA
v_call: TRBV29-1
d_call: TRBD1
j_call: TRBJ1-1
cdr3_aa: CSVGSWDRWGNTEAFF
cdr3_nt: TGCAGCGTTGGGAGTTGGGACAGGTGGGGGAACACTGAAGCTTTCTTT

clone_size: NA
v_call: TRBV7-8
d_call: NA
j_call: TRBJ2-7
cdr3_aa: CASSLAARGATYEQYF
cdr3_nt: TGTGCCAGCAGCTTAGCGGCGAGGGGGGCTACGTACGAGCAGTACTTC

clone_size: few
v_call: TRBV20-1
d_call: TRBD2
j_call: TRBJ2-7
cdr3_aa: CSARVAGGRSEGYF
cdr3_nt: TGCAGTGCTAGAGTAGCGGGGGGGCGGTCAGAAGGGTACTTC

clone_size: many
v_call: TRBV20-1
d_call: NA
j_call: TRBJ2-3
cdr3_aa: CSARERYTDTQYF
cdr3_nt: TGCAGTGCTAGAGAACGATACACAGATACGCAGTATTTT

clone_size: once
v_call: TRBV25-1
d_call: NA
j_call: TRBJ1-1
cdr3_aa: CASSESEVFWGQDTEAFF
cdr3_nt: TGTGCCAGCAGTGAATCAGAGGTTTTTTGGGGGCAGGACACTGAAGCTTTCTTT

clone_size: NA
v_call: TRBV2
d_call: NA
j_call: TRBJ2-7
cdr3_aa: CASSEDGYEQYF
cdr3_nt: TGTGCCAGCAGTGAAGACGGCTACGAGCAGTACTTC

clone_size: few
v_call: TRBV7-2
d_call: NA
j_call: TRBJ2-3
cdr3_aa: CASSFRAGTDTQYF
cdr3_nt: TGTGCCAGCAGCTTCAGAGCGGGCACAGATACGCAGTATTTT

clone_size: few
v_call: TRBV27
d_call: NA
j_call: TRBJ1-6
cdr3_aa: CASSLLGGSPLHF
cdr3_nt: TGTGCCAGCAGTTTATTGGGCGGTTCACCCCTCCACTTT

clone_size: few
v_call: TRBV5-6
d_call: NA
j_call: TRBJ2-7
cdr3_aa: CASSLGPTVYEQYF
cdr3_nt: TGTGCCAGCAGCTTGGGGCCGACAGTTTACGAGCAGTACTTC

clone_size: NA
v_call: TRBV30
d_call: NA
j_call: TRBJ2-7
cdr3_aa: CAWTTRGDEQYF
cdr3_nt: TGTGCCTGGACGACTAGGGGGGACGAGCAGTACTTC

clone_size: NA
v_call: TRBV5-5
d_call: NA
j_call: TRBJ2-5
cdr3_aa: CASSLSMRGGGMETQYF
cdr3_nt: TGTGCCAGCAGCTTATCGATGAGGGGCGGGGGCATGGAGACCCAGTACTTC

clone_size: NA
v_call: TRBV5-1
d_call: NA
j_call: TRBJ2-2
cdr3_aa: CASSLRRGLGELFF
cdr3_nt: TGCGCCAGCAGCTTACGTCGGGGACTTGGGGAGCTGTTTTTT

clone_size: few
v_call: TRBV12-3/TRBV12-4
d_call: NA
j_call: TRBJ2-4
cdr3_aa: CASSPRQANIQYF
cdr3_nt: TGTGCCAGCAGTCCTAGACAGGCCAACATTCAGTACTTC

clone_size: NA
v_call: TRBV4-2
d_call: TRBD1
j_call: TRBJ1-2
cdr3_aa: CASSQGAGTDVGYTF
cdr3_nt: TGTGCCAGCAGCCAGGGCGCCGGGACAGATGTTGGCTACACCTTC

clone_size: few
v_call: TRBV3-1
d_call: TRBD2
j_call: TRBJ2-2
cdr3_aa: CASSQPSGGTGELFF
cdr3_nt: TGTGCCAGCAGCCAACCTAGCGGAGGGACCGGGGAGCTGTTTTTT

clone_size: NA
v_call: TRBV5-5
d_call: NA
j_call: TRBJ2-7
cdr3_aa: CASSGVLGVSYEQYF
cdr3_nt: TGTGCCAGCAGTGGCGTGTTGGGGGTCTCCTACGAGCAGTACTTC

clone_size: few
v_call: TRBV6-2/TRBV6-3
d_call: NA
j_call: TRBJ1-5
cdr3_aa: CASTVTPEGKRNQPQHF
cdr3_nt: TGTGCCAGCACCGTTACCCCCGAAGGGAAGAGGAATCAGCCCCAGCATTTT

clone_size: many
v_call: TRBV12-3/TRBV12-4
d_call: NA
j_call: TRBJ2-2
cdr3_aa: CASSLAGLSTGELFF
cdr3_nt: TGTGCCAGCAGTTTAGCGGGTTTGAGCACCGGGGAGCTGTTTTTT

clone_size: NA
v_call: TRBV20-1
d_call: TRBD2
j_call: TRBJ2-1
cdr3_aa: CSARDPGLAGGTPHDEQFF
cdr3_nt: TGCAGTGCTAGAGATCCCGGACTAGCGGGAGGAACCCCACACGATGAGCAGTTCTTC

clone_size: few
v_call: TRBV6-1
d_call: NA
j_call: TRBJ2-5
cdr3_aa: CASTPTGRFGETQYF
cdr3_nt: TGTGCCAGCACTCCTACGGGCAGGTTTGGAGAGACCCAGTACTTC

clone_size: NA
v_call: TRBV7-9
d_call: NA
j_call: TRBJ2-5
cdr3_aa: CASSAQVYQETQYF
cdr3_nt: TGTGCCAGCAGCGCTCAGGTTTACCAAGAGACCCAGTACTTC

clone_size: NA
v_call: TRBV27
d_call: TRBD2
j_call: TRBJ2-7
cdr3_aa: CASMGGLHYEQYF
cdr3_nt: TGTGCCAGCATGGGAGGGCTCCACTACGAGCAGTACTTC

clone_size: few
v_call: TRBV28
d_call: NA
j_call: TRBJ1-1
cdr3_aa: CASSPQQLMNTEAFF
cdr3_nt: TGTGCCAGCAGTCCGCAACAGCTCATGAACACTGAAGCTTTCTTT

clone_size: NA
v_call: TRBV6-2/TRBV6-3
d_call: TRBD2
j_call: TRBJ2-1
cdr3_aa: CASDGTSPNEQFF
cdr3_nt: TGTGCCAGCGACGGGACTAGCCCTAATGAGCAGTTCTTC

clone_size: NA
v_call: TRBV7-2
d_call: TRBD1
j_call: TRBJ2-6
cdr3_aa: CASLRGPGGANVLTF
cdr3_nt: TGTGCCAGCCTCAGGGGGCCGGGGGGGGCCAACGTCCTGACTTTC

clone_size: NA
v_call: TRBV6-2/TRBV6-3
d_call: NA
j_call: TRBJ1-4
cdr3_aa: CASSDAGGVFF
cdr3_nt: TGTGCCAGCAGCGACGCCGGAGGGGTGTTTTTT

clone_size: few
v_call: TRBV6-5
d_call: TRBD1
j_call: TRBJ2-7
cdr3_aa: CASSYPGQDYEQYF
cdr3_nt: TGTGCCAGCAGTTACCCAGGACAGGACTACGAGCAGTACTTC

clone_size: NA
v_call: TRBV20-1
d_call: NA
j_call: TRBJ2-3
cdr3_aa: CSANGPGTDTQYF
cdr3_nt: TGCAGTGCTAACGGGCCGGGCACAGATACGCAGTATTTT

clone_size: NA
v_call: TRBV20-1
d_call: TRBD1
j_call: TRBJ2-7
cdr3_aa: CSASDPGTVLYEQYF
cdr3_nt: TGCAGTGCTAGCGACCCGGGGACAGTCCTCTACGAGCAGTACTTC

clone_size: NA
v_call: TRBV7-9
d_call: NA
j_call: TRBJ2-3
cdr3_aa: CASSKRPEDTQYF
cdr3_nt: TGTGCCAGCAGCAAGAGGCCAGAAGATACGCAGTATTTT

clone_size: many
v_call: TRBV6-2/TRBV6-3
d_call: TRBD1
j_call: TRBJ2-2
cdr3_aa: CASSLTGSDTGELFF
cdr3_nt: TGTGCCAGCAGCCTGACAGGGTCTGACACCGGGGAGCTGTTTTTT

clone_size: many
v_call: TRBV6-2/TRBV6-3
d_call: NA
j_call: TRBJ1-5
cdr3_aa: CASSARQIGFQPQHF
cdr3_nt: TGTGCCAGCAGTGCCCGACAGATCGGTTTCCAGCCCCAGCATTTT

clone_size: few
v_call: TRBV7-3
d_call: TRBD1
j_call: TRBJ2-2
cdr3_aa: CASSLKRTGMLFF
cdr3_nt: TGTGCCAGCAGCTTAAAGCGGACAGGGATGCTGTTTTTT

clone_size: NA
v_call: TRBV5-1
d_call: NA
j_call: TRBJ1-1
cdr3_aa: CASSSRGGSGTEAFF
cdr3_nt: TGCGCCAGCAGCTCGAGGGGGGGGTCTGGCACTGAAGCTTTCTTT

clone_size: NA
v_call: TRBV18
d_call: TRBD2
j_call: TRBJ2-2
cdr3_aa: CASSPRSSGFQATGELFF
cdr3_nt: TGTGCCAGCTCACCACGTAGTAGCGGGTTCCAAGCCACCGGGGAGCTGTTTTTT

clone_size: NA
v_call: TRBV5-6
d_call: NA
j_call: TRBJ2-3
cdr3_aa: CASSILVVGTDTQYF
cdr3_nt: TGTGCCAGCAGCATACTAGTAGTCGGCACAGATACGCAGTATTTT

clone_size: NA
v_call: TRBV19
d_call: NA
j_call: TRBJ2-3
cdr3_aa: CASSDRYTDTQYF
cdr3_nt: TGTGCCAGTAGTGACAGATACACAGATACGCAGTATTTT

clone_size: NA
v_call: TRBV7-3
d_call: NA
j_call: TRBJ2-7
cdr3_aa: CASSQGVGSEQYF
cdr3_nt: TGTGCCAGCAGCCAAGGAGTGGGGAGCGAGCAGTACTTC